This is a list of T cell receptor beta chains from one sample in a study of T cells in Graves' hyperthyroidism and ophthalmopathy. From the multiplex PCR reads, TCRdb called clonotypes with MiXCR, one entry per CDR3 protein. The table has about 580,000 distinct CDR3 sequences, roughly 14% seen once. Sequenced material: blood. Receptors originate from a woman under 40 with Graves' hyperthyroidism that later progressed to Graves' ophthalmopathy. CDR3s include the opening cysteine and the closing phenylalanine or tryptophan. Each record gives: CDR3 length, D gene, clone size, J gene, V gene, CDR3 protein, CDR3 DNA. D genes are given only for firm matches. Not all rows give a size; the values are once, few, many and, for expanded clones, a class.

cdr3_length: 11
d_call: -
clone_size: few
j_call: TRBJ1-1
v_call: TRBV2
cdr3_aa: CASSETGWAFF
cdr3_nt: TGTGCCAGCAGTGAAACAGGGTGGGCTTTCTTT

cdr3_length: 16
d_call: -
clone_size: many
j_call: TRBJ2-2
v_call: TRBV24-1
cdr3_aa: CATSDRGMVATGELFF
cdr3_nt: TGTGCCACCAGTGACAGGGGCATGGTGGCCACCGGGGAGCTGTTTTTT

cdr3_length: 12
d_call: -
clone_size: many
j_call: TRBJ2-1
v_call: TRBV11-3
cdr3_aa: CASSPRAFEQFF
cdr3_nt: TGTGCCAGCAGCCCCCGGGCATTTGAGCAGTTCTTC

cdr3_length: 15
d_call: TRBD1
clone_size: many
j_call: TRBJ2-7
v_call: TRBV7-2
cdr3_aa: CASSLIVGTGYEQYF
cdr3_nt: TGTGCCAGCAGCTTAATCGTAGGGACAGGCTACGAGCAGTACTTC

cdr3_length: 17
d_call: TRBD1
clone_size: few
j_call: TRBJ2-7
v_call: TRBV6-1
cdr3_aa: CASSRKPPGQGAGEQYF
cdr3_nt: TGTGCCAGCAGTAGAAAACCGCCGGGACAGGGGGCGGGGGAGCAGTACTTC

cdr3_length: 17
d_call: -
clone_size: -
j_call: TRBJ1-4
v_call: TRBV6-1
cdr3_aa: CASSYDIQVAGREKLFF
cdr3_nt: TGTGCCAGCAGTTATGATATCCAGGTCGCAGGTCGGGAAAAACTGTTTTTT

cdr3_length: 13
d_call: -
clone_size: many
j_call: TRBJ2-2
v_call: TRBV7-3
cdr3_aa: CASSFGTTGELFF
cdr3_nt: TGTGCCAGCAGCTTTGGGACAACCGGGGAGCTGTTTTTT

cdr3_length: 14
d_call: -
clone_size: many
j_call: TRBJ2-7
v_call: TRBV7-9
cdr3_aa: CASSLGLRAHEQYF
cdr3_nt: TGTGCCAGCAGCTTAGGCTTGCGAGCCCACGAGCAGTACTTC

cdr3_length: 16
d_call: -
clone_size: once
j_call: TRBJ2-1
v_call: TRBV7-6
cdr3_aa: CASSLVPSGAYNEQFF
cdr3_nt: TGTGCCAGCAGCTTAGTCCCCAGCGGAGCCTACAATGAGCAGTTCTTC

cdr3_length: 14
d_call: -
clone_size: -
j_call: TRBJ1-1
v_call: TRBV7-8
cdr3_aa: CASTRMMESSEAFF
cdr3_nt: TGTGCCAGCACCCGTATGATGGAGAGTAGTGAAGCTTTCTTT

cdr3_length: 16
d_call: TRBD1
clone_size: -
j_call: TRBJ2-3
v_call: TRBV20-1
cdr3_aa: CSAERMDRYSTDTQYF
cdr3_nt: TGCAGTGCTGAGAGAATGGACAGGTATAGCACAGATACGCAGTATTTT

cdr3_length: 15
d_call: TRBD1
clone_size: many
j_call: TRBJ1-6
v_call: TRBV27
cdr3_aa: CASSGSRGGNSPLHF
cdr3_nt: TGTGCCAGCAGTGGGTCGAGAGGGGGCAATTCACCCCTCCACTTT

cdr3_length: 15
d_call: TRBD1
clone_size: many
j_call: TRBJ1-1
v_call: TRBV4-1
cdr3_aa: CASSQSVAGGTEAFF
cdr3_nt: TGCGCCAGCAGCCAATCGGTGGCAGGGGGGACTGAAGCTTTCTTT

cdr3_length: 14
d_call: TRBD1
clone_size: once
j_call: TRBJ2-1
v_call: TRBV7-2
cdr3_aa: CASSLPGQANEQFF
cdr3_nt: TGTGCCAGCAGCTTACCGGGACAGGCCAATGAGCAGTTCTTC

cdr3_length: 15
d_call: TRBD1
clone_size: many
j_call: TRBJ1-5
v_call: TRBV20-1
cdr3_aa: CSAPTGGHSNQPQHF
cdr3_nt: TGCAGTGCTCCTACAGGGGGGCATAGCAATCAGCCCCAGCATTTT

cdr3_length: 14
d_call: -
clone_size: many
j_call: TRBJ1-5
v_call: TRBV10-3
cdr3_aa: CAISESQSNQPQHF
cdr3_nt: TGTGCCATCAGTGAGTCGCAGAGCAATCAGCCCCAGCATTTT

cdr3_length: 14
d_call: TRBD2
clone_size: many
j_call: TRBJ2-1
v_call: TRBV7-9
cdr3_aa: CASSETSGVAEQFF
cdr3_nt: TGTGCCAGCTCGGAGACTAGCGGCGTGGCTGAGCAGTTCTTC

cdr3_length: 17
d_call: TRBD2
clone_size: many
j_call: TRBJ2-3
v_call: TRBV12-3/TRBV12-4
cdr3_aa: CASSRLGGRDESDTQYF
cdr3_nt: TGTGCCAGCAGTCGACTCGGAGGGAGGGACGAATCCGATACGCAGTATTTT

cdr3_length: 17
d_call: -
clone_size: many
j_call: TRBJ2-7
v_call: TRBV28
cdr3_aa: CASSLFWRASSSYEQYF
cdr3_nt: TGTGCCAGCAGTTTATTTTGGCGGGCCTCGAGCTCCTACGAGCAGTACTTC

cdr3_length: 16
d_call: -
clone_size: many
j_call: TRBJ1-2
v_call: TRBV10-3
cdr3_aa: CAISESQYNIDYGYTF
cdr3_nt: TGTGCCATCAGTGAGTCGCAATACAATATCGACTATGGCTACACCTTC

cdr3_length: 18
d_call: TRBD2
clone_size: many
j_call: TRBJ2-3
v_call: TRBV27
cdr3_aa: CASSSLPPRTSGGDTQYF
cdr3_nt: TGTGCCAGCAGTTCACTACCCCCCCGGACTAGCGGAGGGGATACGCAGTATTTT

cdr3_length: 14
d_call: -
clone_size: many
j_call: TRBJ2-7
v_call: TRBV28
cdr3_aa: CASSTNGVSYEQYF
cdr3_nt: TGTGCCAGCAGTACCAATGGTGTATCCTACGAGCAGTACTTC

cdr3_length: 15
d_call: TRBD1
clone_size: -
j_call: TRBJ1-3
v_call: TRBV6-2/TRBV6-3
cdr3_aa: CASSNGQVTGNTIYF
cdr3_nt: TGTGCCAGCAGTAACGGACAGGTCACCGGAAACACCATATATTTT

cdr3_length: 14
d_call: TRBD2
clone_size: many
j_call: TRBJ2-1
v_call: TRBV19
cdr3_aa: CASRASGRGYEQFF
cdr3_nt: TGTGCCAGTAGGGCTAGCGGGAGAGGGTATGAGCAGTTCTTC

cdr3_length: 14
d_call: -
clone_size: many
j_call: TRBJ2-2
v_call: TRBV12-3/TRBV12-4
cdr3_aa: CASLQPAGTGELFF
cdr3_nt: TGTGCCAGCCTACAACCCGCAGGGACCGGGGAGCTGTTTTTT

cdr3_length: 15
d_call: -
clone_size: many
j_call: TRBJ2-5
v_call: TRBV15
cdr3_aa: CATSRGLEYKETQYF
cdr3_nt: TGTGCCACCAGCAGAGGCCTAGAGTATAAAGAGACCCAGTACTTC

cdr3_length: 12
d_call: -
clone_size: many
j_call: TRBJ2-3
v_call: TRBV10-3
cdr3_aa: CAINVPPDTQYF
cdr3_nt: TGTGCCATCAACGTCCCCCCAGATACGCAGTATTTT

cdr3_length: 13
d_call: -
clone_size: few
j_call: TRBJ1-2
v_call: TRBV19
cdr3_aa: CASSLSGLYGYTF
cdr3_nt: TGTGCCAGTAGTCTCTCGGGCCTCTATGGCTACACCTTC

cdr3_length: 15
d_call: -
clone_size: -
j_call: TRBJ1-1
v_call: TRBV28
cdr3_aa: CASSLPGGYDQEAFF
cdr3_nt: TGTGCCAGCAGTTTACCCGGGGGTTACGATCAAGAAGCTTTCTTT

cdr3_length: 16
d_call: TRBD2
clone_size: few
j_call: TRBJ2-1
v_call: TRBV7-9
cdr3_aa: CASSQDKREGGYEQFF
cdr3_nt: TGTGCCAGCAGCCAGGATAAGCGGGAGGGCGGGTATGAGCAGTTCTTC

cdr3_length: 12
d_call: -
clone_size: once
j_call: TRBJ2-1
v_call: TRBV29-1
cdr3_aa: CSVGYRDNEQFF
cdr3_nt: TGCAGCGTTGGGTACCGGGACAATGAGCAGTTCTTC

cdr3_length: 13
d_call: -
clone_size: many
j_call: TRBJ2-7
v_call: TRBV6-1
cdr3_aa: CASSGTVAYEQYF
cdr3_nt: TGTGCCAGCAGTGGGACGGTAGCCTACGAGCAGTACTTC

cdr3_length: 12
d_call: -
clone_size: many
j_call: TRBJ1-2
v_call: TRBV29-1
cdr3_aa: CSVDGGRYGYTF
cdr3_nt: TGCAGCGTTGACGGGGGGCGCTATGGCTACACCTTC

cdr3_length: 15
d_call: -
clone_size: few
j_call: TRBJ2-7
v_call: TRBV24-1
cdr3_aa: CATSDLEGGRYEQYF
cdr3_nt: TGTGCCACCAGTGATTTAGAAGGGGGACGCTACGAGCAGTACTTC

cdr3_length: 15
d_call: -
clone_size: few
j_call: TRBJ2-2
v_call: TRBV2
cdr3_aa: CASTLVPDNTGELFF
cdr3_nt: TGTGCCAGCACCTTGGTCCCAGATAACACCGGGGAGCTGTTTTTT

cdr3_length: 11
d_call: -
clone_size: many
j_call: TRBJ2-1
v_call: TRBV30
cdr3_aa: CAWSLGNEQFF
cdr3_nt: TGTGCCTGGAGCCTGGGGAATGAGCAGTTCTTC

cdr3_length: 13
d_call: -
clone_size: many
j_call: TRBJ2-7
v_call: TRBV2
cdr3_aa: CANSFLGAFEQYF
cdr3_nt: TGTGCCAATTCTTTCTTAGGTGCTTTTGAGCAGTACTTC

cdr3_length: 12
d_call: -
clone_size: many
j_call: TRBJ1-1
v_call: TRBV12-3/TRBV12-4
cdr3_aa: CASSLEPNEAFF
cdr3_nt: TGTGCCAGCAGTTTAGAACCCAACGAAGCTTTCTTT

cdr3_length: 16
d_call: -
clone_size: -
j_call: TRBJ2-1
v_call: TRBV19
cdr3_aa: CASSPGSSPLYNEQFF
cdr3_nt: TGTGCCAGTAGCCCGGGCAGCTCCCCACTCTACAATGAGCAGTTCTTC

cdr3_length: 15
d_call: TRBD1
clone_size: many
j_call: TRBJ1-1
v_call: TRBV7-8
cdr3_aa: CASSLQGAGNTEAFF
cdr3_nt: TGTGCCAGCAGCTTGCAGGGGGCAGGGAACACTGAAGCTTTCTTT

cdr3_length: 14
d_call: -
clone_size: many
j_call: TRBJ2-7
v_call: TRBV27
cdr3_aa: CASSTRHDSYEQYF
cdr3_nt: TGTGCCAGCAGCACTCGACATGACTCCTACGAGCAGTACTTC

cdr3_length: 13
d_call: TRBD1
clone_size: few
j_call: TRBJ1-2
v_call: TRBV10-2
cdr3_aa: CASGKWDSEGYTF
cdr3_nt: TGCGCCAGCGGAAAATGGGACAGTGAAGGCTACACCTTC

cdr3_length: 15
d_call: TRBD2
clone_size: many
j_call: TRBJ2-5
v_call: TRBV30
cdr3_aa: CAWSGISGRGETQYF
cdr3_nt: TGTGCCTGGAGTGGGATTAGCGGGAGGGGAGAGACCCAGTACTTC

cdr3_length: 13
d_call: -
clone_size: many
j_call: TRBJ1-4
v_call: TRBV30
cdr3_aa: CAWSYGTNEKLFF
cdr3_nt: TGTGCCTGGAGTTACGGGACAAATGAAAAACTGTTTTTT

cdr3_length: 14
d_call: TRBD1
clone_size: many
j_call: TRBJ2-7
v_call: TRBV7-9
cdr3_aa: CASSLWGQGTEQYF
cdr3_nt: TGTGCCAGCAGCTTATGGGGACAGGGGACCGAGCAGTACTTC

cdr3_length: 13
d_call: -
clone_size: many
j_call: TRBJ2-4
v_call: TRBV29-1
cdr3_aa: CSVGRPLKNIQYF
cdr3_nt: TGCAGCGTTGGGAGGCCCTTAAAAAACATTCAGTACTTC

cdr3_length: 16
d_call: -
clone_size: many
j_call: TRBJ2-3
v_call: TRBV3-1
cdr3_aa: CASSQGPGGGTDTQYF
cdr3_nt: TGTGCCAGCAGCCAAGGGCCAGGGGGGGGCACAGATACGCAGTATTTT

cdr3_length: 14
d_call: -
clone_size: -
j_call: TRBJ2-1
v_call: TRBV11-3
cdr3_aa: CASSPTDSRNEQFF
cdr3_nt: TGTGCCAGCAGCCCTACGGATAGCCGCAATGAGCAGTTCTTC

cdr3_length: 15
d_call: -
clone_size: many
j_call: TRBJ1-1
v_call: TRBV10-3
cdr3_aa: CAISLFQGNDTEAFF
cdr3_nt: TGTGCCATCAGTCTATTCCAGGGGAATGACACTGAAGCCTTCTTT

cdr3_length: 14
d_call: -
clone_size: many
j_call: TRBJ1-1
v_call: TRBV28
cdr3_aa: CASSLGLGGTEAFF
cdr3_nt: TGTGCCAGCAGTTTAGGGTTGGGGGGCACTGAAGCTTTCTTT

cdr3_length: 14
d_call: -
clone_size: many
j_call: TRBJ1-4
v_call: TRBV24-1
cdr3_aa: CATSDTGTTEKLFF
cdr3_nt: TGTGCCACCAGTGATACTGGGACAACTGAAAAACTGTTTTTT

cdr3_length: 15
d_call: TRBD1
clone_size: few
j_call: TRBJ2-7
v_call: TRBV4-1
cdr3_aa: CASSHPGQSSYEQYF
cdr3_nt: TGCGCCAGCAGCCACCCGGGACAGAGCTCCTACGAGCAGTACTTC

cdr3_length: 11
d_call: -
clone_size: -
j_call: TRBJ1-3
v_call: TRBV20-1
cdr3_aa: CSAREGNTIYF
cdr3_nt: TGCAGTGCTAGGGAGGGAAACACCATATATTTT

cdr3_length: 17
d_call: -
clone_size: many
j_call: TRBJ2-2
v_call: TRBV28
cdr3_aa: CASSWRAGTANTGELFF
cdr3_nt: TGTGCCAGCAGTTGGCGAGCGGGGACAGCGAACACCGGGGAGCTGTTTTTT

cdr3_length: 16
d_call: TRBD1
clone_size: -
j_call: TRBJ1-5
v_call: TRBV19
cdr3_aa: CASSPQGARGNQLQHF
cdr3_nt: TGTGCCAGTAGTCCACAGGGGGCTAGGGGCAATCAGCTCCAGCATTTT

cdr3_length: 15
d_call: TRBD1
clone_size: few
j_call: TRBJ1-1
v_call: TRBV24-1
cdr3_aa: CATSDSPGGSTEAFF
cdr3_nt: TGTGCCACCAGTGATTCCCCAGGGGGCTCCACTGAAGCTTTCTTT

cdr3_length: 15
d_call: -
clone_size: few
j_call: TRBJ1-5
v_call: TRBV19
cdr3_aa: CATSEGPYSNQPQHF
cdr3_nt: TGTGCCACTTCCGAGGGACCGTATAGCAATCAGCCCCAGCATTTT

cdr3_length: 12
d_call: -
clone_size: many
j_call: TRBJ1-2
v_call: TRBV27
cdr3_aa: CATKTRTEIYTF
cdr3_nt: TGTGCCACCAAAACTAGAACGGAAATCTACACCTTC